One sample yielded the 26 T cell receptor beta chains listed below, sequenced in a study of T cell responses to AZD1222 COVID-19 vaccine. Data came from immunoSEQ multiplex PCR; TCRdb stores just in-frame clones and leaves some out. The sample yields approximately 140,000 clones, 91% seen once. The sequenced sample was peripheral blood, obtained 28 days after the second dose of the MenACWY control vaccine. The receptors shown here come from an adult who received the MenACWY meningococcal vaccine as a control.

The chain links TRBV5-4 to TRBJ1-1; D is perhaps TRBD1 (5 bases). V shed 5 bases and J shed 11 bases, with 19 bases lying between them. The CDR3 extends over 13 amino acids. CDR1 is SGHNT and CDR2 is YYREEE in the germline V gene (reference sequence). CDR3 protein: CASSYNRGEGAFF. For the CDR3, the DNA is TGTGCCAGCAGTTACAACCGAGGGGAGGGGGCTTTCTTT.

J is TRBJ2-7 and V is TRBV19; TRBD2 matches 10 bases. Germline V gene data show CDR1 as LNHDA and CDR2 as SQIVND (reference sequence). The CDR3 contains 15 residues. Trimming took 9 bases from V and 1 from J; bases not matched to a gene: 9. CDR3 DNA sequence: TGTGCCAGGGTTACTAGCGGGGTCCAATCCTACGAGCAGTACTTC. Protein: CARVTSGVQSYEQYF.

This clone was seen a few times. This rearrangement joins TRBV13 to TRBJ2-1; TRBD2 agrees at 7 bases. The CDR3 totals 14 residues. Germline trimming cut 2 bases from V and 7 bases from J; bases unmatched to any gene: 5. Germline V lookup: CDR1 PRHDT, CDR2 FYEKMQ (reference sequence). CDR3 residues: CASSLRTSGNEQFF. CDR3 bases: TGTGCCAGCAGCTTACGGACTAGTGGGAATGAGCAGTTCTTC.

The chain links TRBV6-5 to TRBJ1-1, with D unclear. The CDR3 length is 13 residues. Germline V gene sequence: CDR1 MNHEY, CDR2 SVGAGI. The ends were cut back, 0 bases at V and 11 bases at J, with 13 bases in the middle. The CDR3 sequence: CASSYSPGRPAFF. CDR3 coding DNA: TGTGCCAGCAGTTACTCCCCGGGCCGTCCGGCTTTCTTT.

The V call is TRBV7-6, the J call TRBJ2-3; 11 positions match TRBD2. The length of the CDR3 is 18 residues. Germline lookup yields CDR1 SGHVS and CDR2 FNYEAQ. J was trimmed by 4 bases and V by 1 base; bases with no gene match: 10. The CDR3 DNA is TGTGCCAGCAGCTTAGGAGCTAGCGGGGGGCCTGTCGCAGATACGCAGTATTTT. As protein: CASSLGASGGPVADTQYF.

J is TRBJ1-1 and V is TRBV29-1; D perhaps matches TRBD1 (6 bases). V was clipped by 4 bases and J by 5 bases, with 17 bases between them. Germline V gene sequence: CDR1 SQVTM, CDR2 ANQGSEA. This CDR3 region has 14 residues. The DNA for the CDR3 is TGCAGCGTTGCCTATACGGGGGCTGAGACTGAAGCTTTCTTT. This encodes CSVAYTGAETEAFF.

This rearrangement joins TRBV28 to TRBJ1-2; D uncertain. CDR1 and CDR2 from the germline V gene are MDHEN and SYDVKM. This CDR3 spans 13 amino acids. V was trimmed by 5 bases and J by 8 bases, leaving 15 bases between them. The CDR3 sequence is CASSHPSVRGYTF. In DNA form, the CDR3 reads TGTGCCAGCAGTCACCCCTCCGTGCGCGGCTACACCTTC.

This chain connects TRBV10-1 to TRBJ2-3; 7 bases are a match to TRBD1. The CDR3 sequence is 14 residues long. Germline lookup yields CDR1 WNHNN and CDR2 SYGVQD (reference sequence). V dropped 5 bases and J dropped 3; count of bases not matched to a gene: 5. CDR3 sequence (DNA): TGCGCCAGCAGTTATCTCAGGGGGACAGATACGCAGTATTTT. This sequence encodes CASSYLRGTDTQYF.

The chain combines TRBV18 with TRBJ2-5, with 7 bases fitting TRBD1. The trim removed 1 base at V and 4 bases at J, leaving 6 bases unmatched. Germline lookup yields CDR1 KGHSH and CDR2 LQKENI. This CDR3 is 15 amino acids long. The CDR3 sequence is CASSPLTGSSETQYF. DNA of the CDR3: TGTGCCAGCTCACCACTGACAGGGAGTTCAGAGACCCAGTACTTC.

This chain joins TRBV2 and TRBJ2-1; D might be TRBD2 (6 bases). The germline V gene has CDR1 SNHLY and CDR2 FYNNEI. Trimming pared 6 bases from V and 8 bases from J, leaving 20 bases between. The CDR3 length is 15 residues. As DNA, the CDR3 is TGTGCCAGCAGGGAACAGACTAGTGGGGTCCATGAGCAGTTCTTC. Translating it yields CASREQTSGVHEQFF.

The chain is built from TRBV4-3 and TRBJ1-3; TRBD1 is a possible D gene (6 bases). The germline V and J ends were trimmed by 1 base and 2 bases, with 12 bases remaining between them. The CDR3 runs to 16 residues. CDR1 and CDR2 from the germline V gene are LGHNA and YSLEER. The CDR3 here is CASSQVTQGAGNTIYF. The CDR3 bases are TGCGCCAGCAGCCAAGTAACACAGGGAGCTGGAAACACCATATATTTT.

The rearrangement joins TRBV4-3 to TRBJ2-6, with 8 nucleotides matching TRBD1. Germline V gene sequence: CDR1 LGHNA, CDR2 YSLEER. The CDR3 consists of 21 residues. Trimming took 0 bases from V and 0 from J; bases not matched to a gene: 13. The CDR3 bases are TGCGCCAGCAGCCAAGAGAGCGGACAGGGTTTTTTTGGCTCTGGGGCCAACGTCCTGACTTTC. It translates to CASSQESGQGFFGSGANVLTF.

The V call is TRBV28, the J call TRBJ2-1; no clear D. Trimming shortened V by 2 bases and J by 10 bases, and 9 bases separated the two germline ends. This CDR3 is built from 12 residues. The germline CDR1 and CDR2 sequences are MDHEN and SYDVKM. CDR3 loop: CASSLKAAEQFF. Written as DNA, the CDR3 is TGTGCCAGCAGTTTAAAGGCAGCCGAGCAGTTCTTC.

J is TRBJ1-6 and V is TRBV19; D is ambiguous. V lost 6 bases, J lost 6 bases, and 15 bases lay in between. This CDR3 contains 15 residues. Germline V gene sequence: CDR1 LNHDA, CDR2 SQIVND (reference sequence). In DNA, the CDR3 is TGTGCCAGTAGAGCGTCGATCGCGGGTAATTCACCCCTCCACTTT. This codes for CASRASIAGNSPLHF.

V usage is TRBV5-1 and J usage is TRBJ2-5; the D gene is possibly TRBD1 (5 bases). The V gene lost 5 bases and the J gene lost 1 base, with 9 bases spanning the gap. The V gene's germline CDR1 is SGHRS and CDR2 YFSETQ. The CDR3 runs 13 residues. The CDR3 DNA reads TGCGCCAGCAGTAGGGGCAGCCAAGAGACCCAGTACTTC. Translation: CASSRGSQETQYF. Filled out from reference TRBV5-1 and TRBJ2-5, the complete variable domain reads KAGVTQTPRYLIKTRGQQVTLSCSPISGHRSVSWYQQTPGQGLQFLFEYFSETQRNKGNFPGRFSGRQFSNSRSEMNVSTLELGDSALYLCASSRGSQETQYFGPGTRLLVL.

CDR3 DNA sequence: TGTGCCAGCAGCCAAAGGAAGGGGATCGGATTGGCCACTGAAGCTTTCTTT. Residues: CASSQRKGIGLATEAFF. V is TRBV3-1 (or the pseudogene TRBV3-2) and J is TRBJ1-1, with D tentatively TRBD1 (5 bases). Germline CDR1 reads LGHDT; CDR2 reads YNNKEL (reference sequence). CDR3 length: 17 amino acids. Trimming took 2 bases from V and 4 from J, leaving 20 bases between them.

This clone was recorded a few times. The chain links TRBV6-5 to TRBJ2-7; either TRBD1 or TRBD2 may supply D (5 bases each). Germline V gives CDR1 MNHEY, CDR2 SVGAGI. Trimming removed 0 bases from V and 3 bases from J, with 12 bases in between. This CDR3 has 15 amino acids. The CDR3 is CASSYSRDLGYEQYF. The CDR3 DNA reads as TGTGCCAGCAGTTACTCGAGGGACCTTGGCTACGAGCAGTACTTC.

This chain uses TRBV7-3 with TRBJ1-1; no definite D call. Germline values: CDR1 SGHTA, CDR2 FQGTGA. The CDR3 is 14 residues long. Trimming cost V 2 bases and J 4 bases, with 11 bases left between them. CDR3 region: CASSLWGFGTEAFF. For the CDR3, the DNA is TGTGCCAGCAGCTTATGGGGATTTGGCACTGAAGCTTTCTTT.

V gene TRBV13 combines with J gene TRBJ2-3; D not resolved. CDR1 is PRHDT, CDR2 FYEKMQ, per germline (reference sequence). The V gene lost 5 bases and the J gene lost 2 bases, with 8 bases spanning the gap. The CDR3 loop spans 13 amino acids. CDR3 sequence (DNA): TGTGCCAGCAGCGTTTGGGACACAGATACGCAGTATTTT. It translates to CASSVWDTDTQYF.

V is TRBV6-5 and J is TRBJ2-3; 7 nucleotides align to TRBD1. J lost 0 bases, V lost 6 bases, and 6 bases had no gene match. CDR1 is MNHEY, CDR2 SVGAGI, per germline. The CDR3 consists of 15 residues. The CDR3 nucleotides are TGTGCCAGCAGGGGACAGCCACCTAGCACAGATACGCAGTATTTT. It codes for CASRGQPPSTDTQYF.

V gene TRBV19 combines with J gene TRBJ2-1; D remains unclear. V was trimmed by 5 bases and J by 6 bases, leaving 11 bases between them. Germline loops: CDR1 LNHDA, CDR2 SQIVND (reference sequence). This CDR3 is 13 amino acids long. CDR3 nucleotides: TGTGCCAGTAGTGCACTGGACCTCAATGAGCAGTTCTTC. Amino acids: CASSALDLNEQFF.

The chain couples TRBV7-2 to TRBJ2-3, with 11 bases matching TRBD2. The germline V gene encodes CDR1 SGHTA and CDR2 FQGNSA. V lost 8 bases and J lost 6; bases outside the gene matches: 7. CDR3 size: 14 residues. CDR3 protein: CASCISGGADTQYF. Here the CDR3 DNA reads TGTGCCAGCTGCATTAGCGGGGGGGCGGATACGCAGTATTTT.

This clone was found once. V gene TRBV3-1 (or the pseudogene TRBV3-2) combines with J gene TRBJ2-1; the D is unclear. CDR1 is LGHDT, CDR2 YNNKEL, per germline (reference sequence). V shed 0 bases and J shed 10 bases, with 4 bases lying between them. The CDR3 extends over 11 amino acids. The DNA of the CDR3 is TGTGCCAGCAGCCAAGACCTAGAGCAGTTCTTC. Amino acids: CASSQDLEQFF.

There are many counts of this clone. V and J are TRBV7-8 and TRBJ1-2; D possibly corresponds to TRBD1 (5 bases). Trimming pared 5 bases from V and 6 bases from J, leaving 13 bases between. Germline CDR1 SGHVS, CDR2 FQNEAQ. The CDR3 runs to 13 residues. CDR3 coding DNA: TGTGCCAGCAGCCCAGGGCGGGGGGATGGCTACACCTTC. Protein sequence: CASSPGRGDGYTF.

The chain combines TRBV30 with TRBJ1-2; D unresolved. This CDR3 is built from 11 residues. V lost 8 bases and J lost 1, with 8 bases in between. Germline assignment: CDR1 GTSNPN and CDR2 SVGIG (reference sequence). The CDR3 coding sequence is TGTGCCCTCGAACATAACTATGGCTACACCTTC. Protein: CALEHNYGYTF.

The CDR3 protein is CASSIAGQNNQPQHF. In nucleotides, the CDR3 is TGTGCCAGTAGTATTGCGGGACAGAACAATCAGCCCCAGCATTTT. The V and J genes are TRBV19 and TRBJ1-5, with TRBD1 identical over 7 bases. Trimming at V came to 3 bases and at J to 3 bases, leaving 5 bases not matched to a gene. The CDR3 is made up of 15 amino acids. Germline CDR1 LNHDA, CDR2 SQIVND (reference sequence).